Listed below are T cell receptor beta chains from one sample, sequenced in a study of tumor-infiltrating lymphocytes in oesophageal squamous cell carcinoma. Each CDR3 protein is one row after TCRdb ran MiXCR on the PCR reads. Of some 21,000 distinct CDR3 sequences listed, around 43% are singletons. The sample taken for sequencing was normal esophageal tissue next to the tumor. The receptors derive from a male donor with esophageal squamous cell carcinoma. The CDR3 runs from the conserved cysteine through the conserved F or W. The D gene is left open where the match is weak. Not every row has a clone size; where given, it reads once, few, many or a size class.

clone_size | j_call | d_call | v_call | cdr3_aa | cdr3_nt
NA | TRBJ2-7 | NA | TRBV7-8 | CASSLADIENIYEQYF | TGTGCCAGCAGCTTAGCCGACATAGAAAACATCTACGAGCAGTACTTC
NA | TRBJ2-3 | TRBD2 | TRBV19 | CASKREGRADTQYF | TGTGCCAGTAAGCGGGAGGGCCGAGCAGATACGCAGTATTTT
medium-sized | TRBJ2-3 | NA | TRBV12-3/TRBV12-4 | CASSLDPDTQYF | TGTGCCAGCAGTTTGGACCCGGATACGCAGTATTTT
few | TRBJ2-5 | TRBD2 | TRBV7-9 | CASSLTGTRETQYF | TGTGCCAGCAGCCTTACAGGGACTAGAGAGACCCAGTACTTC
NA | TRBJ2-3 | NA | TRBV7-6 | CASSFGAQGADTQYF | TGTGCCAGCAGCTTTGGAGCCCAGGGCGCAGATACGCAGTATTTT
many | TRBJ2-5 | TRBD2 | TRBV2 | CASSEETGRYQETQYF | TGTGCCAGCAGTGAGGAAACCGGGAGGTACCAAGAGACCCAGTACTTC
once | TRBJ2-4 | NA | TRBV5-6 | CASSLAGLPLGEQYF | TGTGCCAGCAGCTTGGCGGGACTCCCATTGGGGGAGCAGTACTTC
NA | TRBJ2-7 | TRBD1 | TRBV7-6 | CASSPGQEAPYEQYF | TGTGCCAGCAGCCCCGGACAGGAGGCCCCCTACGAGCAGTACTTC
NA | TRBJ1-2 | NA | TRBV28 | CASRQFNYGYTF | TGTGCCAGCAGACAGTTTAACTATGGCTACACCTTC
many | TRBJ1-2 | NA | TRBV7-9 | CASSLDWGNGYTF | TGTGCCAGCAGCTTAGATTGGGGGAATGGCTACACCTTC
many | TRBJ1-1 | NA | TRBV5-6 | CASSLFPGWNTEAFF | TGTGCCAGCAGCTTGTTTCCAGGCTGGAACACTGAAGCTTTCTTT
many | TRBJ1-1 | TRBD1 | TRBV28 | CATRSRDRGLAFF | TGTGCCACCCGATCCCGGGACAGGGGTTTAGCTTTCTTT